A selection of T cell receptor beta chains follows, all from one sample in a study of blood T cell repertoires in COVID-19. Profiling relied on immunoSEQ multiplex PCR, and the TCRdb table lists in-frame clones only, not all of them. The sample contains 250,000 or so clones, approximately 90% of which appear only once. The sequenced material came from PBMCs or T cells enriched from blood (not recorded which). These receptors were collected from a man between 40 and 49 years old who had been exposed to COVID-19. The CDR3 runs from the conserved cysteine through the conserved F or W. D genes are given only for firm matches. Only part of the rows carry a size: once, few, many, or a class if the clone is expanded.

>NA|NA|TRBJ2-7|TRBV14
TGTGCCAGCAGCCAAGTCACCTACGAGCAGTACTTC
CASSQVTYEQYF
>NA|TRBD2|TRBJ2-5|TRBV5-4
TGTGCCAGCAGCCCCCCCGCTAGCGGGAGGACAGAGACCCAGTACTTC
CASSPPASGRTETQYF
>once|NA|TRBJ2-5|TRBV4-1
TGCGCCAGCAGCCTACTCAGGGGCGAGACCCAGTACTTC
CASSLLRGETQYF
>NA|NA|TRBJ1-3|TRBV10-3
TGTGCCATCAAAGGGAGACTAGACGGAAACACCATATATTTT
CAIKGRLDGNTIYF
>NA|TRBD2|TRBJ2-1|TRBV9
TGTGCCAGCAGCGTAGCTTTACTAGCGGGAGACAATGAGCAGTTCTTC
CASSVALLAGDNEQFF
>NA|NA|TRBJ2-1|TRBV10-3
TGTGCCATCAGTGAAGGTGCGCAGGGTCGAAGAAATGAGCAGTTCTTC
CAISEGAQGRRNEQFF
>NA|NA|TRBJ2-3|TRBV30
TGTGCCTGGAGTGTGAAACTAGTCCGGACAGATACGCAGTATTTT
CAWSVKLVRTDTQYF
>NA|NA|TRBJ2-1|TRBV5-1
TGCGCCAGCAGCTTGTCCGGGAGTTACAATGAGCAGTTCTTC
CASSLSGSYNEQFF
>NA|NA|TRBJ1-5|TRBV28
TGTGCCATCCCCGGGGCAGGGGATCATCAGCCCCAGCATTTT
CAIPGAGDHQPQHF
>NA|NA|TRBJ2-7|TRBV4-1
TGCGCCAGCAGCCAAGATTCCTGGGCGGGCAGCTCCTACGAGCAGTACTTC
CASSQDSWAGSSYEQYF
>once|TRBD1|TRBJ2-5|TRBV5-6
TGTGCCAGCAGCTTCTACAGGGGTGGAGAGACCCAGTACTTC
CASSFYRGGETQYF
>NA|NA|TRBJ1-1|TRBV27
TGTGCCAGCAGTTCCCCCTTGAACACTGAAGCTTTCTTT
CASSSPLNTEAFF
>few|TRBD2|TRBJ2-7|TRBV7-3
TGTGCCAGCAGCCCTACGGGTAGCGGGACCTACGAGCAGTACTTC
CASSPTGSGTYEQYF
>NA|NA|TRBJ2-3|TRBV9
TGTGCCAGCAGCCCCCGCTGGGGCGGATCCACAGATACGCAGTATTTT
CASSPRWGGSTDTQYF
>NA|TRBD1|TRBJ1-1|TRBV19
TGTGCCAGTAGTGGGACAGGGGGCCGCGCTGAAGCTTTCTTT
CASSGTGGRAEAFF
>NA|TRBD1|TRBJ1-4|TRBV5-4
TGTGCCAGCAGCCCGGGACAGGGGGCGAATATAAGAAAACTGTTTTTT
CASSPGQGANIRKLFF
>NA|NA|TRBJ1-2|TRBV1
TGCACCAGCAGCCACGCGGACAGGTACTATGGCTACACCTTC
CTSSHADRYYGYTF
>NA|NA|TRBJ2-3|TRBV5-1
TGCGCCAGCAGCGCCACAGGAGATAGCACAGATACGCAGTATTTT
CASSATGDSTDTQYF
>NA|NA|TRBJ1-1|TRBV6-4
TGTGCCAGCAGTAAAGAGCGGTTCACTGAAGCTTTCTTT
CASSKERFTEAFF
>few|NA|TRBJ2-7|TRBV5-1
TGCGCCAGCAGCTTGGATTTAGGCAGGGGCTACGAGCAGTACTTC
CASSLDLGRGYEQYF
>NA|TRBD1|TRBJ1-3|TRBV5-4
TGTGCCAGCAGCCGGGGACAGGGGGCTGGAAACACCATATATTTT
CASSRGQGAGNTIYF
>NA|TRBD2|TRBJ2-1|TRBV5-1
TGCGCCAGCAGCTTGTATCCTAGCGGGAGTTCCGATGAGCAGTTCTTC
CASSLYPSGSSDEQFF
>NA|NA|TRBJ1-6|TRBV6-1
TGTGCCAGCAGTGAAACGAACCGGGGATGGCATTCACCCCTCCACTTT
CASSETNRGWHSPLHF
>NA|TRBD2|TRBJ2-1|TRBV6-2/TRBV6-3
TGTGCCAGCACCCCCACTAGCGGGAGAATCAATGAGCAGTTCTTC
CASTPTSGRINEQFF
>NA|NA|TRBJ1-1|TRBV29-1
TGCAGGGGAGGGGCTGGTGAAGGGATGCCTGAAGCTTTCTTT
CRGGAGEGMPEAFF
>NA|NA|TRBJ1-1|TRBV4-1
TGCGCCAGCAGCCAAGTAGTAAGGGGCCGGAACACTGAAGCTTTCTTT
CASSQVVRGRNTEAFF
>NA|TRBD2|TRBJ2-2|TRBV7-3
TGTGCCAGCAGCTTAGGGCGGGAGGCAACCGGGGAGCTGTTTTTT
CASSLGREATGELFF
>NA|NA|TRBJ1-6|TRBV30
TGTGCCTGGCAAAAACAGGGCGGGCATTCACCCCTCCACTTT
CAWQKQGGHSPLHF
>NA|TRBD1|TRBJ1-1|TRBV7-9
TGTGCCAGCAGCCCAGGACAGGGGACGGAGACTGAAGCTTTCTTT
CASSPGQGTETEAFF
>few|NA|TRBJ1-5|TRBV6-2/TRBV6-3
TGTGCCAGCAGTTACGTCGTCAGGCAGCCCCAGCATTTT
CASSYVVRQPQHF
>NA|NA|TRBJ1-1|TRBV10-1
TGCGCCAGCAGCCCGGGGGGCTACACTGAAGCTTTCTTT
CASSPGGYTEAFF
>NA|NA|TRBJ2-3|TRBV21-1
TGTGCCAGCAGCAAAGAGGCGCTAGCGGGAGTCGGCACAGATACGCAGTATTTT
CASSKEALAGVGTDTQYF
>NA|TRBD1|TRBJ2-2|TRBV4-3
TGCGCCAGCAGCCAAGAACTCCCTGGGGACAGGGGATCCGGGGAGCTGTTTTTT
CASSQELPGDRGSGELFF
>NA|NA|TRBJ1-1|TRBV5-1
TGCGCCAGCAGCTTGAGTGTCGGGGAGGTGAACACTGAAGCTTTCTTT
CASSLSVGEVNTEAFF
>NA|NA|TRBJ2-1|TRBV6-1
TGTGCCAGCAGTGAACTCCACAGGGCCCCCTACAATGAGCAGTTCTTC
CASSELHRAPYNEQFF
>NA|NA|TRBJ1-1|TRBV4-1
TGCGCCAGCAGCCAAGATCATCCCAGGGTCGCTGAAGCTTTCTTT
CASSQDHPRVAEAFF
>NA|NA|TRBJ2-7|TRBV11-1
TGTGCCAGCAGCGTGGGGACACAGTGGCCCTCCTACGAGCAGTACTTC
CASSVGTQWPSYEQYF
>NA|NA|TRBJ1-1|TRBV5-1
TGCGCCAGCAGCTTGGAAGATAGCACTGAAGCTTTCTTT
CASSLEDSTEAFF
>NA|NA|TRBJ1-2|TRBV30
TGTGCTCGGGATGGCTACACCTTC
CARDGYTF
>NA|NA|TRBJ1-2|TRBV30
TGTGCCTGGAGCGTTGGGCGTCGGGGCTACACCTTC
CAWSVGRRGYTF
>NA|NA|TRBJ1-1|TRBV3-1/TRBV3-2
TGTGCCAGCAGCCAAGATTGGAGCACTGAAGCTTTCTTT
CASSQDWSTEAFF
>NA|TRBD2|TRBJ2-1|TRBV15
TGTGCCACCAGTACTACTAAGGGCCTAGCGGGATTTAATGAGCAGTTCTTC
CATSTTKGLAGFNEQFF
>few|NA|TRBJ2-7|TRBV6-5
TGTGCCAGCAGTTACACCGGGGTCAGCTCCTACGAGCAGTACTTC
CASSYTGVSSYEQYF
>NA|TRBD1|TRBJ2-3|TRBV19
TGTGCCAGTAGTAAGCTGGACAGGGGGCGAAGCGGAGATACGCAGTATTTT
CASSKLDRGRSGDTQYF
>NA|NA|TRBJ2-7|TRBV29-1
TGCAGCGTTAAACGACAGAATCGCTACGAGCAGTACTTC
CSVKRQNRYEQYF
>NA|NA|TRBJ2-1|TRBV6-5
TGTGCCAGCAGTTACGGACAGTACAATGAGCAGTTCTTC
CASSYGQYNEQFF
>once|NA|TRBJ1-5|TRBV6-5
TGTGCCAGCAGTTTTTCCGGGTATCAGCCCCAGCATTTT
CASSFSGYQPQHF
>NA|NA|TRBJ1-1|TRBV28
TGTGCCAGCACCTTTACAGGGCGAGGGAACACTGAAGCTTTCTTT
CASTFTGRGNTEAFF
>once|TRBD2|TRBJ2-1|TRBV7-3
TGTGCCAGCAGCTTAACTAGCGGGAATTCTGTTGAGCAGTTCTTC
CASSLTSGNSVEQFF
>NA|NA|TRBJ2-1|TRBV5-4
TGTGCCAGCAGCTTAGAATGGAGCGTCGAGCAGTTCTTC
CASSLEWSVEQFF